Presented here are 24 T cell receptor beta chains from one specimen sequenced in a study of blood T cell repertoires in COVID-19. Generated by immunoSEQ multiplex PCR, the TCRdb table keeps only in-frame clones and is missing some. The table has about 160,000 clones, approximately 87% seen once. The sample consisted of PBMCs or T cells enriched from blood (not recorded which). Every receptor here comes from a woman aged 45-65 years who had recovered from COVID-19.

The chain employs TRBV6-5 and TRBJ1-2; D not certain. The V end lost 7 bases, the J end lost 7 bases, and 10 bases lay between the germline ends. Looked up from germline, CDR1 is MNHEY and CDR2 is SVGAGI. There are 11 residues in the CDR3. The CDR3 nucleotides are TGTGCCAGCAAGCGGGGAGGTGGCTACACCTTC. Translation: CASKRGGGYTF.

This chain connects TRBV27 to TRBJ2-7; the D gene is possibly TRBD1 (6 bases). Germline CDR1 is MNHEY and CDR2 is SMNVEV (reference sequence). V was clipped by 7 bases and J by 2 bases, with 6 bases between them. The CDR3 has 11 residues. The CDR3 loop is CASKGAYEQYF. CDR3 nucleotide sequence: TGTGCCAGCAAGGGGGCCTACGAGCAGTACTTC.

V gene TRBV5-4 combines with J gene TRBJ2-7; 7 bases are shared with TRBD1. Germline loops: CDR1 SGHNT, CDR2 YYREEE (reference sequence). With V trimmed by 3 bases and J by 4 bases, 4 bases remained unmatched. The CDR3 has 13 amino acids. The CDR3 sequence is CASSSDRDYEQYF. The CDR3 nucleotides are TGTGCCAGCAGCTCAGACAGGGATTACGAGCAGTACTTC.

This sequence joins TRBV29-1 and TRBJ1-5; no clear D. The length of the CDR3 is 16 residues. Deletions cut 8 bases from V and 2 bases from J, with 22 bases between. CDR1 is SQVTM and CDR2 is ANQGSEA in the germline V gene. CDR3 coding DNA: TGCAGCCCCTCGTACCCAGGCAAAGCTGGCAATCAGCCCCAGCATTTT. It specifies CSPSYPGKAGNQPQHF.

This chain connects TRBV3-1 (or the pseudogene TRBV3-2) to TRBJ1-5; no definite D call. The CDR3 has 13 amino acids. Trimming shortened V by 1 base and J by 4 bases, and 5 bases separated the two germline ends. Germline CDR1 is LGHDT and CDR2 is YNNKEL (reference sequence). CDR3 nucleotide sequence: TGTGCCAGCAGCCAAGTCCTGAATCAGCCCCAGCATTTT. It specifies CASSQVLNQPQHF.

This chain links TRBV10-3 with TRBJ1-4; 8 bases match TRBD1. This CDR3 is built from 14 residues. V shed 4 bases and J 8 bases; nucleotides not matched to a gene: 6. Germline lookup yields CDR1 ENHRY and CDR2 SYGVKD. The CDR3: CAISATDRDEKLFF. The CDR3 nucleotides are TGTGCCATCAGTGCAACGGACAGGGACGAAAAACTGTTTTTT.

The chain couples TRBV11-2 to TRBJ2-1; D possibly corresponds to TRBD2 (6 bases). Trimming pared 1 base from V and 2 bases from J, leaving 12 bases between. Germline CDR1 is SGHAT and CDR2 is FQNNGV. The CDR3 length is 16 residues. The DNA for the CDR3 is TGTGCCAGCAGCTTAGTTCTGCGCGGGGCCTACAATGAGCAGTTCTTC. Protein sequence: CASSLVLRGAYNEQFF.

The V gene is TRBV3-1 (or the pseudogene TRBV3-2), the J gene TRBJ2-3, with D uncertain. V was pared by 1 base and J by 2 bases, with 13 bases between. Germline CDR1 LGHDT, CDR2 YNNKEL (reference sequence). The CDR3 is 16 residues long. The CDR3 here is CASSQVEPSNTDTQYF. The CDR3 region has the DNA TGTGCCAGCAGCCAAGTGGAGCCCTCGAACACAGATACGCAGTATTTT.

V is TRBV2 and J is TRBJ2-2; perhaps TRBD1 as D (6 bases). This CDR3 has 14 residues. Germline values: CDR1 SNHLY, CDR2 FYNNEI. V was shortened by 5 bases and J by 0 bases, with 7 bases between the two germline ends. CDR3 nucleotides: TGTGCCAGCAGTAGACAGGCGAACACCGGGGAGCTGTTTTTT. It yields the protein CASSRQANTGELFF. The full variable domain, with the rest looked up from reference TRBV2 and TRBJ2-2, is EPEVTQTPSHQVTQMGQEVILRCVPISNHLYFYWYRQILGQKVEFLVSFYNNEISEKSEIFDDQFSVERPDGSNFTLKIRSTKLEDSAMYFCASSRQANTGELFFGEGSRLTVL.

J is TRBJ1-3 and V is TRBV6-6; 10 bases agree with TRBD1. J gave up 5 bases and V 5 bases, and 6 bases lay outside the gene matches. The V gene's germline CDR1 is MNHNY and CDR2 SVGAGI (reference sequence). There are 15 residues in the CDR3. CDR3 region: CASSQGQGTRNTIYF. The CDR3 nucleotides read TGTGCCAGCAGTCAGGGACAGGGGACAAGAAACACCATATATTTT.

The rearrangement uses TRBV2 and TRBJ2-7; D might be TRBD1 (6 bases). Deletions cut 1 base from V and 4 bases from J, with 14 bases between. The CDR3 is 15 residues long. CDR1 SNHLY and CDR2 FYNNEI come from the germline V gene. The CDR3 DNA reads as TGTGCCAGCAGTGAAGGGCAGGGGATAGTGTACGAGCAGTACTTC. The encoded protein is CASSEGQGIVYEQYF.

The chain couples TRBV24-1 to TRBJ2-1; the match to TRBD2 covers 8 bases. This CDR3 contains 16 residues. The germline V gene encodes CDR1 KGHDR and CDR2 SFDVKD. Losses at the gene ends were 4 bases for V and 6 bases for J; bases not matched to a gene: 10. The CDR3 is CATSEVLGLGGNEQFF. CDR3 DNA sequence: TGTGCCACCAGTGAGGTTCTGGGACTAGGGGGCAATGAGCAGTTCTTC.

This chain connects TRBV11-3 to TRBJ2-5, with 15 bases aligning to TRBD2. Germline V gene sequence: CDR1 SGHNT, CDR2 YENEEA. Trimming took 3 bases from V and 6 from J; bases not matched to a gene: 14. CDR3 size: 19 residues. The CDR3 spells CASSLPRRTSGGAGKTQYF. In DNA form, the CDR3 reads TGTGCCAGCAGCTTGCCCCGTCGGACTAGCGGGGGGGCAGGGAAGACCCAGTACTTC.

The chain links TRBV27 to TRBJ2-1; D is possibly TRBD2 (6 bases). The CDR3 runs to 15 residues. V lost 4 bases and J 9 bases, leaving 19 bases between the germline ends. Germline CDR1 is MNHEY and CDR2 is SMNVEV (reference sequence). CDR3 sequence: CASSSRLGSGGEQFF. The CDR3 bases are TGTGCCAGCAGTTCCCGACTAGGATCTGGCGGTGAGCAGTTCTTC.

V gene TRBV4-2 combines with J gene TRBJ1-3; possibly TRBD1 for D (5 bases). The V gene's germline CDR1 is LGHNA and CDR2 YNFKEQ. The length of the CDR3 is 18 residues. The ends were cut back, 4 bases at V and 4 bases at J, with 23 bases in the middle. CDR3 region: CASSLTTGEFLLGNTIYF. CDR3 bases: TGTGCCAGCAGCCTTACCACGGGGGAGTTTCTTCTAGGAAACACCATATATTTT.

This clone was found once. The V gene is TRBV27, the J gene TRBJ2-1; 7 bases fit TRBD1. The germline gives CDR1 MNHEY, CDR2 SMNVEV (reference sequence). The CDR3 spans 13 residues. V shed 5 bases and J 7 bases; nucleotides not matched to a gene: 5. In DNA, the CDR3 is TGTGCCAGCAGTAGCAGGGGGTGGAATGAGCAGTTCTTC. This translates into CASSSRGWNEQFF.

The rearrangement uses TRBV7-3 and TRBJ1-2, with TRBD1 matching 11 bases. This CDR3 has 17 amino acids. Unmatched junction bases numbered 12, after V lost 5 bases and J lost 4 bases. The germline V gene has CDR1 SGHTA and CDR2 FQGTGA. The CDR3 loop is CASSTQLGDRGSYGYTF. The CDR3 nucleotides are TGTGCCAGCAGCACCCAGCTGGGGGACAGGGGGTCCTATGGCTACACCTTC.

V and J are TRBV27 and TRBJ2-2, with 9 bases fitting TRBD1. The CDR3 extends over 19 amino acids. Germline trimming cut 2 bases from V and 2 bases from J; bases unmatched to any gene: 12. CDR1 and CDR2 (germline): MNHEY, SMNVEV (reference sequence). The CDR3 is CASSLKLTLGQGNTGELFF. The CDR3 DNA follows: TGTGCCAGCAGTTTAAAATTAACTCTGGGACAGGGAAACACCGGGGAGCTGTTTTTT.

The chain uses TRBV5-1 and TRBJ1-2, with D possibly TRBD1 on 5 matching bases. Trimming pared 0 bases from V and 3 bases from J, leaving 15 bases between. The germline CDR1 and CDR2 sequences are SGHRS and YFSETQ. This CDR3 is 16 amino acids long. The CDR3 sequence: CASSLAGGRQYYGYTF. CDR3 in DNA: TGCGCCAGCAGCTTGGCGGGGGGACGACAGTACTATGGCTACACCTTC.

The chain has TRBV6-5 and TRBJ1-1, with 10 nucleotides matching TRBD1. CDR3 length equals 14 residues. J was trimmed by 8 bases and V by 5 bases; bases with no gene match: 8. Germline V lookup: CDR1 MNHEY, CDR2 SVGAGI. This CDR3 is CASSTRDRGFEAFF. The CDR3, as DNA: TGTGCCAGCAGTACAAGGGACAGGGGATTCGAAGCTTTCTTT.

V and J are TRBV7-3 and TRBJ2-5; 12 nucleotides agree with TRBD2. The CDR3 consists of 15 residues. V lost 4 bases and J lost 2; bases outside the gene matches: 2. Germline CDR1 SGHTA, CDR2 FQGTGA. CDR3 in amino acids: CASSSSGGVQETQYF. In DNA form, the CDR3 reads TGTGCCAGCAGCTCTAGCGGGGGGGTTCAAGAGACCCAGTACTTC.

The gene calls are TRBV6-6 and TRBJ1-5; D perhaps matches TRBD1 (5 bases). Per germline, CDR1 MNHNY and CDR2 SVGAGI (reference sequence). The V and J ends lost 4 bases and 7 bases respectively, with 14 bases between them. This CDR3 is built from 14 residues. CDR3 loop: CASSSTQGGQPQHF. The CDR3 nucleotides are TGTGCCAGCAGTTCCACCCAGGGAGGGCAGCCCCAGCATTTT.

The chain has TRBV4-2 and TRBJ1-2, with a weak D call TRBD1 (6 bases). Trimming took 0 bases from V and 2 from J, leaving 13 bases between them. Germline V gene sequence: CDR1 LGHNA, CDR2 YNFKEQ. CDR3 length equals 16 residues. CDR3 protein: CASSQEFGTFNYGYTF. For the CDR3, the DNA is TGTGCCAGCAGCCAAGAGTTCGGGACATTCAACTATGGCTACACCTTC.

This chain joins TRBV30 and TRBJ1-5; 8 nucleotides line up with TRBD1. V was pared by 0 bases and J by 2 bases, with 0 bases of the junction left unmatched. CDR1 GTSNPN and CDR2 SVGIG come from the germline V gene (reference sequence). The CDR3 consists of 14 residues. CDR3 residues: CAWSVTGGNQPQHF. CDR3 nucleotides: TGTGCCTGGAGTGTGACAGGGGGCAATCAGCCCCAGCATTTT.